The present TCR beta chain was sequenced within a study of T cells after yellow fever vaccination. Overall study context: Where fractions had low cell numbers, libraries were prepared from them with the SMART-Seq v4 Ultra Low Input RNA kit. Findings and caveats of the study: Clones that expanded after primary vaccination mostly reappeared after the booster (over 95% CD4, about 91% CD8).

This CDR3 has 13 residues. Germline CDR1 reads MNHNS; CDR2 reads SASEGT. The ends lost 8 bases at V and 4 bases at J; junction bases unmatched: 7. A note on this clonotype: Its target is not known.

5'RACE template switching generated TCR cDNA, adding a universal primer site and UMIs. One entry per CDR3 protein, called by TCRdb with MiXCR from the 5' RACE reads. The sample yields about 550,000 distinct CDR3 sequences, over 15% seen once. The rearrangement uses TRBV6-1 and TRBJ2-7; TRBD1 matches 8 bases. Source: PBMCs, taken 15 days after the yellow fever booster vaccination. The TCR originated in a man aged 25 to 45 who received the YFV17D yellow fever vaccine. CDR3 loop: CASGRDRIYEQYF. The CDR3 DNA follows: TGTGCCAGCGGACGGGACAGGATTTACGAGCAGTACTTC.